A single sample gave rise to the 2 T cell receptor beta chains below, sequenced in a study of patients and donors after allogeneic stem cell transplantation. TCRdb redid the calling of the RT-PCR reads with MiXCR, one entry per CDR3 protein. The repertoire holds some 3,000 distinct CDR3 sequences, with about 4.9% as singletons. The source material was blood, either unsorted or a sorted T cell fraction (not recorded which). The receptor source for this set is a human donor who was either an allogeneic HSCT recipient or a stem cell or donor lymphocyte infusion donor (not recorded which). It is not recorded whose cells these are; they may come from a transplant donor.

In its sample, this clonotype was seen a few times. The chain joins TRBV5-1 to TRBJ2-7; D assignment may be TRBD1 or TRBD2 (5 bases each). The germline V gene has CDR1 SGHRS and CDR2 YFSETQ. The V end was cut by 4 bases, the J end by 3 bases, with 14 bases between. The CDR3 consists of 14 residues. The CDR3 region has the DNA TGCGCCAGCAGCCAGGGCCCGGGGCTCTACGAGCAGTACTTC. Its translation: CASSQGPGLYEQYF.

This clonotype is medium-sized by share. The rearrangement links TRBV20-1 to TRBJ1-1, with D unresolved. The V gene's germline CDR1 is DFQATT and CDR2 SNEGSKA (reference sequence). V lost 1 base and J lost 1, with 7 bases in between. The CDR3 extends over 13 amino acids. In DNA form, the CDR3 reads TGCAGTGCTAGAGGAACATGGAACACTGAAGCTTTCTTT. It specifies CSARGTWNTEAFF.